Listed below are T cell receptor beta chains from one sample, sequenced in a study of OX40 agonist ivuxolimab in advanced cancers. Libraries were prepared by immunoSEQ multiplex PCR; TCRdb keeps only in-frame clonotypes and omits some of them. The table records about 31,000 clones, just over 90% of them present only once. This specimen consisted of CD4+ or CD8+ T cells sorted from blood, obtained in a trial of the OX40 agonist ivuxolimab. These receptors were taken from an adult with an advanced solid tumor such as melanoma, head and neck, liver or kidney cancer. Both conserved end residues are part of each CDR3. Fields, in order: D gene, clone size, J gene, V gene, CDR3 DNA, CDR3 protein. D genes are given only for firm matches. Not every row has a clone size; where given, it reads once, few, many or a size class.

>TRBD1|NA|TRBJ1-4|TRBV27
TGTGCCAGCATGAGCCTGACAGGGTTGGAGGAAAAACTGTTTTTT
CASMSLTGLEEKLFF
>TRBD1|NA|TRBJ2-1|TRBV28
TGTGCCAGCAGTTCGGGACAGAGCTCCTACAATGAGCAGTTCTTC
CASSSGQSSYNEQFF
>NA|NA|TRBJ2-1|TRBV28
TGTGCCAGCAGTTTTGGGCCCACCCGAGAGCAGTTCTTC
CASSFGPTREQFF
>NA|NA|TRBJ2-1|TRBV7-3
TGTGCCAGCAGCCTTTCAGGGAGGACCTACAATGAGCAGTTCTTC
CASSLSGRTYNEQFF
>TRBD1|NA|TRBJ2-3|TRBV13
TGTGCCAGCAGCTTAGGACAGGGGAACACAGATACGCAGTATTTT
CASSLGQGNTDTQYF
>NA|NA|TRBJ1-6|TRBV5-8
TGTGCCAGCAGCTTGACAGGGAGCCCCGGACCCCTCCACTTT
CASSLTGSPGPLHF
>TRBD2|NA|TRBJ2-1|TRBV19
TGTGCCAGTAGGACTAGCGGCGCCTACAATGAGCAGTTCTTC
CASRTSGAYNEQFF
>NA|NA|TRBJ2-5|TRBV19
TGTGCCAGTAGTGGCGGAGTTCAAGAGACCCAGTACTTC
CASSGGVQETQYF
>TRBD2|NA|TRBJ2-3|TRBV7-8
TGTGCCAGCAGCGATGTGATAGCGGGAGTCACAGATACGCAGTATTTT
CASSDVIAGVTDTQYF
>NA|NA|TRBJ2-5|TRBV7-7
TGTGCTAGCAGCTTTAGACTAGTGGACGGCGGGGAGACCCAGTACTTC
CASSFRLVDGGETQYF
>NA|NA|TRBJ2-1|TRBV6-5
TGTGCCAGCAGTTACTTTCGTCGGGATGAGCAGTTCTTC
CASSYFRRDEQFF
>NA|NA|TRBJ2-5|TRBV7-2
TGTGCCAGCAGCATTACGGCACTTCAACAAGAGACCCAGTACTTC
CASSITALQQETQYF
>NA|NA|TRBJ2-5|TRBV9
TGTGCCAGCAGCGTAGTGGACCAAGAGACCCAGTACTTC
CASSVVDQETQYF
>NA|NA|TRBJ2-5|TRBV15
TGTGCCACCAGCAGAGATGAGAGACAAGAGACCCAGTACTTC
CATSRDERQETQYF
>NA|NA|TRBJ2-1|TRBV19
TGTGCCAGTAGTTTCGGGCACTACAATGAGCAGTTCTTC
CASSFGHYNEQFF
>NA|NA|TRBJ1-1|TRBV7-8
TGTGCCAGCAGCCCTACGGGGGGGGCCACTGAAGCTTTCTTT
CASSPTGGATEAFF
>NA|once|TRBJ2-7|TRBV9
TGTGCCAGCAGCGTAAGTGATGAGGGAATGAGCTACGAGCAGTACTTC
CASSVSDEGMSYEQYF
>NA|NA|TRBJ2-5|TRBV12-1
TGTGCCAGCTTTGGGGCTAGCGGGGGCCAACAAGAGACCCAGTACTTC
CASFGASGGQQETQYF
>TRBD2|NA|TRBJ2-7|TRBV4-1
TGCGCCAGCAGCCAAGGTAGCGGGACAAGGAACTACGAGCAGTACTTC
CASSQGSGTRNYEQYF
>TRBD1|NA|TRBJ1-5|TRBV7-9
TGTGCCAGCAGCTTGGCGGGACAGGGTTGGGGTCAGCCCCAGCATTTT
CASSLAGQGWGQPQHF
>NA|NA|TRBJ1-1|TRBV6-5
TGTGCCAGCAGTGATGGAGCTTTCTTT
CASSDGAFF
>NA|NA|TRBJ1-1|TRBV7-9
TGTGCCAGCAGCTTAAGGGAGGAGAACACTGAAGCTTTCTTT
CASSLREENTEAFF
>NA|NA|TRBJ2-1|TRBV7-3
TGTGCCAGCAGCACCCTGGGGGGACATCGCCATAATGAGCAGTTCTTC
CASSTLGGHRHNEQFF
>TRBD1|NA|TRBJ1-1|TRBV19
TGTGCCAGTAGTGTCGGACAGGGGATGAACACTGAAGCTTTCTTT
CASSVGQGMNTEAFF
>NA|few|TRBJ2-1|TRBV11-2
TGTGCCAGCAGCTTAGAGACGGAGGGACAGTACAATGAGCAGTTCTTC
CASSLETEGQYNEQFF
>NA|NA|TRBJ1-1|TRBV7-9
TGTGCCAGCAGCTTAGACAGATATAACACTGAAGCTTTCTTT
CASSLDRYNTEAFF
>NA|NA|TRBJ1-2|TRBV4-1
TGCGCCAGCAGCCAAGAGGGTCAGGGCTATGGCTACACCTTC
CASSQEGQGYGYTF
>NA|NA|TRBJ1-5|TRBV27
TGTGCCAGCAGTTTCGCGGTGGATCAGCCCCAGCATTTT
CASSFAVDQPQHF
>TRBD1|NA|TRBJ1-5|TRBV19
TGTGCCACCATGGGACAGGGAAATCAGCCCCAGCATTTT
CATMGQGNQPQHF
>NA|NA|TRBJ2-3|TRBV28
TGTGCCAGCAGTTTTTGGGCAGGGGGCACAGATACGCAGTATTTT
CASSFWAGGTDTQYF
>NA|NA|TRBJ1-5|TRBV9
TGTGCCAGCGGTGGAGGGGACTATCAGCCCCAGCATTTT
CASGGGDYQPQHF
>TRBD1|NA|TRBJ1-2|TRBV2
TGTGCCAGCAGGACAGGGGTTGATGGCTACACCTTC
CASRTGVDGYTF
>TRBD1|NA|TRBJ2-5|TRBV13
TGTGCCAGCAGCCCTCGGACAGGGGGCGTGGAGACCCAGTACTTC
CASSPRTGGVETQYF
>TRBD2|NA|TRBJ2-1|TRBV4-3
TGCGCCAGCAGCCAAGTTCTAGCGGACAATGAGCAGTTCTTC
CASSQVLADNEQFF
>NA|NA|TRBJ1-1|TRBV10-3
TGTGCCATCAGCACCATAAACACTGAAGCTTTCTTT
CAISTINTEAFF
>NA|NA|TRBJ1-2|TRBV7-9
TGTGCCAGCAGCGTAGGGGATACGGATGGCTACACCTTC
CASSVGDTDGYTF
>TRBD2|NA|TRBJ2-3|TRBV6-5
TGTGCCAGCCACGCCAAAAGCGGGAGGAGGGATACGCAGTATTTT
CASHAKSGRRDTQYF
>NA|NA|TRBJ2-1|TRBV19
TGTGCCAGTTCGCACAATGAGCAGTTCTTC
CASSHNEQFF
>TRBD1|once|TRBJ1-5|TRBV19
TGTGCCAGTAGTCCTGGGACAGGCAATCAGCCCCAGCATTTT
CASSPGTGNQPQHF
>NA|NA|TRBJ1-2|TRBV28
TGTGCCAGCAGTCCGAGATCAGGGATCTATGGCTACACCTTC
CASSPRSGIYGYTF
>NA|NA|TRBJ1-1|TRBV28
TGTGCCAGCAAAGGTCACCTGACTGAAGCTTTCTTT
CASKGHLTEAFF
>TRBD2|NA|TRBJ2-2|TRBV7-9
TGTGCCAGCAGCCTTCCCGGGACTAGCGGGATTGCCGGGGAGCTGTTTTTT
CASSLPGTSGIAGELFF
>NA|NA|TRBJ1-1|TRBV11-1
TGTGCCAGCACCTCCCTCTGGGCTGAAGCTTTCTTT
CASTSLWAEAFF
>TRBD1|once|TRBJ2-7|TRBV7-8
TGTGCCAGCAGCCCGGACAGGGCTTTCCTGGGTGAGCAGTACTTC
CASSPDRAFLGEQYF
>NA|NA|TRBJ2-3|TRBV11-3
TGTGCCAGCAGCGCCCGCCTAGGGGCCCTACAGTATTTT
CASSARLGALQYF
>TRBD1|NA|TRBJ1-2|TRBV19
TGTGCCAGTAGTATGACCTCGACAGGGCCTGATGGCTACACCTTC
CASSMTSTGPDGYTF
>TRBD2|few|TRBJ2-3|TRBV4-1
TGCGCCAGCAGCCAAGGGACTAGCTCTAAAGATACGCAGTATTTT
CASSQGTSSKDTQYF
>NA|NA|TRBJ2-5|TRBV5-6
TGTGCCAGCAGCTTGGGGCAGGGTGGCGAGACCCAGTACTTC
CASSLGQGGETQYF
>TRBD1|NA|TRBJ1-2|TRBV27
TGTGCCAGCAGTTTTCAGGGGGGCTATGGCTACACCTTC
CASSFQGGYGYTF
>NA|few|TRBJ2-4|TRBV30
TGTGCCTGGAGTGGATTGGGGGGAGTTGACAGGATTAAAAACATTCAGTACTTC
CAWSGLGGVDRIKNIQYF
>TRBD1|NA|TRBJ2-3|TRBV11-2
TGTGCCAGCAGCCAGGGACAGGGCCCAGATACGCAGTATTTT
CASSQGQGPDTQYF
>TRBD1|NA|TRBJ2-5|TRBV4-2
TGTGCCAGCAGCCAAGACTGGGGCAGGGGGCTTTGGGAGACCCAGTACTTC
CASSQDWGRGLWETQYF
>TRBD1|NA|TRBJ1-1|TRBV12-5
TGTGCTAGTGGCTCTGGACAGGGTAGGGGTGAAGCTTTCTTT
CASGSGQGRGEAFF
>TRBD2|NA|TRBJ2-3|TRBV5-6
TGTGCCAGCAGCTTGGAAACTAGCGGGGGGGCAGATACGCAGTATTTT
CASSLETSGGADTQYF
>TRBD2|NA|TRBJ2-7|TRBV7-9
TGTGCCAGCAGTTGGACTAGCGGGAGGAGCTACGAGCAGTACTTC
CASSWTSGRSYEQYF